Shown below are 3 T cell receptor beta chains from a single sample sequenced in a study of response to subunit inactivated influenza vaccine. MiXCR, run by TCRdb on the RT-PCR reads, gives a single entry per CDR3 protein. The data contain under 550,000 distinct CDR3 sequences, about 7.2% of them singletons. The source material was PBMCs from blood, sampled less than 30 months after vaccination. The receptors originated from a man between 50 and 69 years old who received an inactivated influenza vaccine.

The gene calls are TRBV11-2 and TRBJ2-4; 8 bases fit TRBD1. Looked up from germline, CDR1 is SGHAT and CDR2 is FQNNGV. Trimming cost V 5 bases and J 0 bases; bases outside gene matches: 6. The CDR3 is 16 residues long. The CDR3 protein is CASSLGDRGAKNIQYF. The CDR3 bases are TGTGCCAGCAGCCTGGGAGACAGGGGAGCCAAAAACATTCAGTACTTC.

The V call is TRBV4-2, the J call TRBJ1-5, with 8 bases matching TRBD1. Germline V gives CDR1 LGHNA, CDR2 YNFKEQ. The CDR3 consists of 18 residues. With V trimmed by 0 bases and J by 3 bases, 10 bases remained unmatched. The DNA for the CDR3 is TGTGCCAGCAGCCAAGATCGCCAGGGGGCCCAATTCAATCAGCCCCAGCATTTT. Its translation is CASSQDRQGAQFNQPQHF.

This chain joins TRBV9 and TRBJ2-1; 11 bases fit TRBD2. The J segment lost 9 bases and the V segment lost 1 base, leaving 9 bases of the junction unmatched. The CDR3 loop spans 16 amino acids. Germline V gene sequence: CDR1 SGDLS, CDR2 YYNGEE. CDR3 sequence: CASSVLAGGHITEQFF. The CDR3 nucleotides read TGTGCCAGCAGCGTACTAGCGGGAGGCCACATTACTGAGCAGTTCTTC.